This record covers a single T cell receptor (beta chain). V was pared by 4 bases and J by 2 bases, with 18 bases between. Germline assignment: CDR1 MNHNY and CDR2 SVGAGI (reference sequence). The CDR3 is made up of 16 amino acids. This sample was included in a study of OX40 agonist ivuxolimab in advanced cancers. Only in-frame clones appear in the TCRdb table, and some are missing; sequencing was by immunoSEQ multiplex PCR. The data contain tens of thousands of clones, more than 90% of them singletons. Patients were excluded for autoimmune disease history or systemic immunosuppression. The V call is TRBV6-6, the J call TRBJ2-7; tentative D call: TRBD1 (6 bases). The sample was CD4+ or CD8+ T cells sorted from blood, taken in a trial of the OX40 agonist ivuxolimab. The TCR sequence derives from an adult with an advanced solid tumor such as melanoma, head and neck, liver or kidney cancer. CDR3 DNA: TGTGCCAGCAGTTTCCGGCCGACAGGTGGGGCCTACGAGCAGTACTTC. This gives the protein CASSFRPTGGAYEQYF.